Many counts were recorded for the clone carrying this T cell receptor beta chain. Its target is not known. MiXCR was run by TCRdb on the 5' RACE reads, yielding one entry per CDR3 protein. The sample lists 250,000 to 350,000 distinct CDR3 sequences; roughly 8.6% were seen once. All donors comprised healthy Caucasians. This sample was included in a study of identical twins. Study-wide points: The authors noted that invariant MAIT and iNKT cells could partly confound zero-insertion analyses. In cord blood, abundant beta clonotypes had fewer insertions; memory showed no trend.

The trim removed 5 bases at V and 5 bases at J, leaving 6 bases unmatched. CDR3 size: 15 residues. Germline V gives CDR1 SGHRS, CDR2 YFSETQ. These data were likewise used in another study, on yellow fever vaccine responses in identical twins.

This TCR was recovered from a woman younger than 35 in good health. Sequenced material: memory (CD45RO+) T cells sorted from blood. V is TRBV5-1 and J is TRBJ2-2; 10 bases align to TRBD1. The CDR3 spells CASRSGTGETGELFF. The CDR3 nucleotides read TGCGCCAGCAGGTCCGGGACAGGGGAGACCGGGGAGCTGTTTTTT.